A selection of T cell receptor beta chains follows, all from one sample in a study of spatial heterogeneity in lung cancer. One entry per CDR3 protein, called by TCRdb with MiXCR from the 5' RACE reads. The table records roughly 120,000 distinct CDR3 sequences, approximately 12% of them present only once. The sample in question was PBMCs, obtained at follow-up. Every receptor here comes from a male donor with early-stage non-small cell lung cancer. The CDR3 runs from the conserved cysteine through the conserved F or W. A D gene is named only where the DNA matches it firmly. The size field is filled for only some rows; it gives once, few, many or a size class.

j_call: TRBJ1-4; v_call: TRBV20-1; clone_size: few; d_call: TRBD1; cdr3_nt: TGCAGTGCTAGAGTCGCGGGACAGGGGGCGCATGAAAAACTGTTTTTT; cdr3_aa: CSARVAGQGAHEKLFF
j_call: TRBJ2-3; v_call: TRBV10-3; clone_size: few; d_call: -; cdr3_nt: TGTGCCATCAGTGAGGAGGGGGGGCTAGATACGCAGTATTTT; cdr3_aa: CAISEEGGLDTQYF
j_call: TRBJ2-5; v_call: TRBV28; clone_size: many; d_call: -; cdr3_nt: TGTGCCAGCAGTGCTCCCCTCGGGACGAGACTTATGGAGACCCAGTACTTC; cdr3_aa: CASSAPLGTRLMETQYF
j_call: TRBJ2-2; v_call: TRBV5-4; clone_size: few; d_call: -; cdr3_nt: TGTGCCAGCAGCCTGGACACCCTGAACACCGGGGAGCTGTTTTTT; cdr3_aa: CASSLDTLNTGELFF
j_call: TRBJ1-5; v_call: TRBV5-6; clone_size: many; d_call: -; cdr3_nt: TGTGCCAGCAGCACCGCGGGGAGGGGGGATCAGCCCCAGCATTTT; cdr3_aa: CASSTAGRGDQPQHF
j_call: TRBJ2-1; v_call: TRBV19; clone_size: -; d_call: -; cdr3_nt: TGTGCCAGTAGTAAGGCCTCGAGCTCCTACAATGAGCAGTTCTTC; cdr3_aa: CASSKASSSYNEQFF
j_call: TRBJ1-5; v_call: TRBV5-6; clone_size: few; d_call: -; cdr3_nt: TGTGCCAGCAGCTTGAGGGGGGCGGTTCAGCCCCAGCATTTT; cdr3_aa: CASSLRGAVQPQHF
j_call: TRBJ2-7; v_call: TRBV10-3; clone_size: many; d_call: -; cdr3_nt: TGTGCCATCAGCGGTCCACAGGGAGGGTTATCCTACGAGCAGTACTTC; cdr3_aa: CAISGPQGGLSYEQYF
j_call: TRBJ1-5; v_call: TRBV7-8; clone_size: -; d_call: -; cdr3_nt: TGTGCCAGCAGCTGGGCGGTGGGTCAGCCCCAGCATTTT; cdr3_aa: CASSWAVGQPQHF
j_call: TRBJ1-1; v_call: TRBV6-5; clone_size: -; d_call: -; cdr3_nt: TGTGCCAGCAGTTCAGGACTGCACACTGAAGCTTTCTTT; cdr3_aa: CASSSGLHTEAFF
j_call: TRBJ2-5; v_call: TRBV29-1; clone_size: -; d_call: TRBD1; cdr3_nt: TGCAGCGTGGACAGGGATAGCCAAGAGACCCAGTACTTC; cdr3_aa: CSVDRDSQETQYF
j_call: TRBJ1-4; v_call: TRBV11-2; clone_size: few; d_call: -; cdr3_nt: TGTGCCAGCAGCCCCGCAGAGTATAATGAAAAACTGTTTTTT; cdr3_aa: CASSPAEYNEKLFF
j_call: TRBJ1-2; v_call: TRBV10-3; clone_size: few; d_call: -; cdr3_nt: TGTGCCATCAGTGAGACGGAGACGACAGGAGGCAGCTACACCTTC; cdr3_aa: CAISETETTGGSYTF
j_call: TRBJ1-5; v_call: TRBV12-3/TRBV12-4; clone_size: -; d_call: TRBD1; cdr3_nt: TGTGCCAGCAGTGTGACAGGGGTCTTGAGCAATCAGCCCCAGCATTTT; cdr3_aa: CASSVTGVLSNQPQHF
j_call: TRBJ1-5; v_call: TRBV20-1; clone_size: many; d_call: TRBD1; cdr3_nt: TGCAGTGCGGGACGGACAGGGGCGAATCAGCCCCAGCATTTT; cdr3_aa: CSAGRTGANQPQHF
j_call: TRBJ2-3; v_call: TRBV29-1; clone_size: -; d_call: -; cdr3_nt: TGCAGCGGGGGACGGACAGATACGCAGTATTTT; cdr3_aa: CSGGRTDTQYF
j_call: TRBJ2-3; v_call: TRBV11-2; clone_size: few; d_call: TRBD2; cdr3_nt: TGTGCCAGCAGCTTTGGACTAGCGGGGGATCGTACGCAGTATTTT; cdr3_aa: CASSFGLAGDRTQYF
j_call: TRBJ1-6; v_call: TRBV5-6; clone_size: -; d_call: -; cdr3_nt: TGTGCCAGCAGCTTGGAGGGTGAACTAAGCACCTATAATTCACCCCTCCACTTT; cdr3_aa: CASSLEGELSTYNSPLHF
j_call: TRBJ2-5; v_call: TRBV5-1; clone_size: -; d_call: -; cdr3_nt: TGCGCCAGCAGCTTTTCCCCAGGGAAAGAGACCCAGTACTTC; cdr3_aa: CASSFSPGKETQYF
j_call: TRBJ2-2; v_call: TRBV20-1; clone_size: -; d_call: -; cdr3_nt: TGCAGTGCTGCGCAAGCAGGAGGACGCAACACCGGGGAGCTGTTTTTT; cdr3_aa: CSAAQAGGRNTGELFF
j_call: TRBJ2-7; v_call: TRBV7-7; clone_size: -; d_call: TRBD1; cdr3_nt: TGTGCTAGCAGCCGCACCGACAGGGTCGAGCAGTACTTC; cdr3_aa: CASSRTDRVEQYF
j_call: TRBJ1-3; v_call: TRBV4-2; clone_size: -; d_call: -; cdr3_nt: TGTGTCAGCAGCCAAGATCGCACTGGAAACACCATATATTTT; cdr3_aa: CVSSQDRTGNTIYF
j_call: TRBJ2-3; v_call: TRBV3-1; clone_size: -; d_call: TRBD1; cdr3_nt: TGTGCCAGCAGCCTTCGGACAGGGGGCAGAGATACGCAGTATTTT; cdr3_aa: CASSLRTGGRDTQYF
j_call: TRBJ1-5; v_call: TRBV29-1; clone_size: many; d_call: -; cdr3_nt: TGCAGCGTTGTATTCGCCACCTCGGCGTCCCAGCATTTT; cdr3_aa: CSVVFATSASQHF
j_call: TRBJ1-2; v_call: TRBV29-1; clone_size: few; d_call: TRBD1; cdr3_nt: TGCAGCGTGCCAACCCCCGGGACAGGCGGACGGAATGGCTACACCTTC; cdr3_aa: CSVPTPGTGGRNGYTF
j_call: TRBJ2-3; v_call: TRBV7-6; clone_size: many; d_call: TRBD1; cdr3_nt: TGTGCCAGCAGCCACGGCCGCACGTCGGGACAGGGGTGGACAGATACGCAGTATTTT; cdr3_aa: CASSHGRTSGQGWTDTQYF
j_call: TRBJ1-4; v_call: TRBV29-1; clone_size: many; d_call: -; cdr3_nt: TGCAGCGCCACAGGGAGGACTAATGAAAAACTGTTTTTT; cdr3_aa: CSATGRTNEKLFF
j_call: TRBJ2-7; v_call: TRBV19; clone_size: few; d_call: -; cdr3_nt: TGTGCCAGTAGTATCCGACTGCGAGCCCTGACGGGCACCTACGAGCAGTACTTC; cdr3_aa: CASSIRLRALTGTYEQYF
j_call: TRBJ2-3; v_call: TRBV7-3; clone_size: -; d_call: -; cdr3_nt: TGTGCCAGCAGCTTAAGCCGCCCATCCTTCCGGGAGCAAACAGATACGCAGTATTTT; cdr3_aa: CASSLSRPSFREQTDTQYF
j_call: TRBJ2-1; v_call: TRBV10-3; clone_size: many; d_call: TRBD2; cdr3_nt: TGTGCCATCAGTGAGGTCGATAGCGGGGGGTACTACAATGAGCAGTTCTTC; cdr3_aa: CAISEVDSGGYYNEQFF
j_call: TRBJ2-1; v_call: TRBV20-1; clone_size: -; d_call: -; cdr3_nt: TGCAGTGCTAGTGAAAATCCCTTATACGGTGAGCAGTTCTTC; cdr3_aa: CSASENPLYGEQFF
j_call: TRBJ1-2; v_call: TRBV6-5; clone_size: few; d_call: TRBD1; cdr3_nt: TGTGCCAGCAGCCGCGACAGGGGGCGAGAAGGCTACACCTTC; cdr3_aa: CASSRDRGREGYTF
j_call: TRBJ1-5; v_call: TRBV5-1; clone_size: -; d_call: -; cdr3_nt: TGCGCCAGCAAACAGGGACTCGGCAATCAGCCCCAGCATTTT; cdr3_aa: CASKQGLGNQPQHF
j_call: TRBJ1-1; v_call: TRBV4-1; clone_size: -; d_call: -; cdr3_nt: TGCGCCAGCAGCCAAGCTAGGTCTGAAGCTTTCTTT; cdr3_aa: CASSQARSEAFF
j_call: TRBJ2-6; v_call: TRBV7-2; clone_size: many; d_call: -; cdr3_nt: TGTGCCGGAAGCCTCTCTGGGGCCAACGTCCTGACTTTC; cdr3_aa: CAGSLSGANVLTF
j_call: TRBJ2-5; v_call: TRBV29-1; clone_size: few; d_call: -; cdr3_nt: TGCAGCGTTGAAGGCTTAGAGGGGACCCAGTACTTC; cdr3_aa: CSVEGLEGTQYF
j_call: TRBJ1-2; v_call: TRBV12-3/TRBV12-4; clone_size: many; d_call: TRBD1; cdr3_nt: TGTGCCAGCAGTCCCCGGGACAGGGGGCCCGATGGCTACACCTTC; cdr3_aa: CASSPRDRGPDGYTF
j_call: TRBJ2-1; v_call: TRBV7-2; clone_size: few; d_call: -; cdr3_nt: TGTGCCAGCAGCTCCCCCGGGGGAGGCAATGAGCAGTTCTTC; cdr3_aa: CASSSPGGGNEQFF
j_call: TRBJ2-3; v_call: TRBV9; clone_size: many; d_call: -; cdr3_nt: TGTGCCAGCAGCTCCATGAGGGGGGGCGGAGATACGCAGTATTTT; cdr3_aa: CASSSMRGGGDTQYF
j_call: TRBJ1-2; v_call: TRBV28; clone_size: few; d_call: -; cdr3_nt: TGTGCCAGCAGTTCCCCATGGGCACCGGACGAAAACTATGGCTACACCTTC; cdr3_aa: CASSSPWAPDENYGYTF
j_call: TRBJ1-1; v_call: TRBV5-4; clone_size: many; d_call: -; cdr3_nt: TGTGCCAGCAGCTCCCAGGGGCGAGTGACTGAAGCTTTCTTT; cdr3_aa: CASSSQGRVTEAFF
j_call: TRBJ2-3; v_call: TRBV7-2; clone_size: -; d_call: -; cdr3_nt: TGTGCCAGCAGCTTAGCTTCAGACACAGATACGCAGTATTTT; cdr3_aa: CASSLASDTDTQYF
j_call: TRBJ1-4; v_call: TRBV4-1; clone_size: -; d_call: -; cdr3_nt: TGCGCCAGCAGCCAGTCGCAAGGGGTACTAGGAGAAAAACTGTTTTTT; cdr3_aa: CASSQSQGVLGEKLFF
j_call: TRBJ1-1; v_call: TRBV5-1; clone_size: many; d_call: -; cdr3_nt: TGCGCCAGCAGCTTGGCCTTCGGGCCTGAAGCTTTCTTT; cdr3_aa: CASSLAFGPEAFF
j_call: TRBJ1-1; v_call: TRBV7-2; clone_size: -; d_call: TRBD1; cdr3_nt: TGTGCCAGCAGTTGGTCGACAGGGGGCACTGAAGCTTTCTTT; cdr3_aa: CASSWSTGGTEAFF
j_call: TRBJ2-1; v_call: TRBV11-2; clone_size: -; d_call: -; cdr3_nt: TGTGCCAGCAGCCGAGGGGCGGAGCTTTACAATGAGCAGTTCTTC; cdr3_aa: CASSRGAELYNEQFF
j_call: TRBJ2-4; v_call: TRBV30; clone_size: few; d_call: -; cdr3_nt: TGTGCCTGGAGTCAGGGGAATATAAACATTCAGTACTTC; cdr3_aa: CAWSQGNINIQYF
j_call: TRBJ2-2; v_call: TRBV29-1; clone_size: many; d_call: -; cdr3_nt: TGCAGCGTTGAAATCAGGGACGGGACCGGGGAGCTGTTTTTT; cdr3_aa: CSVEIRDGTGELFF
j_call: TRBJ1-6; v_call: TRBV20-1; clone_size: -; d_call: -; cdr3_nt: TGCAGTGCTAGAGGCTCGGCAGGGAAGAATAATTCACCCCTCCACTTT; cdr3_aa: CSARGSAGKNNSPLHF
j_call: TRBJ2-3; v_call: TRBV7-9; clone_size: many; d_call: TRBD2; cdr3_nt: TGTGCCAGCAGCTTAGTAGCGGGCTCAACAGATACGCAGTATTTT; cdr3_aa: CASSLVAGSTDTQYF
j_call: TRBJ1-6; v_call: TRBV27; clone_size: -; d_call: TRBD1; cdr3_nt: TGTGCCAGCAGTTTAGGGACAGGGGGAAACTCACCCCTCCACTTT; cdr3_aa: CASSLGTGGNSPLHF
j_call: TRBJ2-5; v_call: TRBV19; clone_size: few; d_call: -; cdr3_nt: TGTGCCAGTAGTACCGGGACACTTCGACGAGAGACCCAGTACTTC; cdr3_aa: CASSTGTLRRETQYF
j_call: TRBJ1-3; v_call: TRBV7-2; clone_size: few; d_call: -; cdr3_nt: TGTGCCAGCAGCTTAGATCTAGGGGTAAACACCATATATTTT; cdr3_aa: CASSLDLGVNTIYF
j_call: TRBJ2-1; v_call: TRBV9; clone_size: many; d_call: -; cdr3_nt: TGTGCCAGCAGCGTAGATGGAGGGGTACTCTACAATGAGCAGTTCTTC; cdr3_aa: CASSVDGGVLYNEQFF
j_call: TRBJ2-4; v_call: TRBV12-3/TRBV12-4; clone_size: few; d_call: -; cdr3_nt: TGTGCCAGCAGTAGCGTAGTCGGCAAAAACATTCAGTACTTC; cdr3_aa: CASSSVVGKNIQYF
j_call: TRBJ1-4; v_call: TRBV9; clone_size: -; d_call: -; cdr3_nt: TGTGCCAGCAGCTCCCGGACAGCTCGTAATGAAAAACTGTTTTTT; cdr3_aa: CASSSRTARNEKLFF